The rows below give T cell receptor beta chains drawn from one sample of a study of cytomegalovirus exposure and HLA in healthy donors. Measured with immunoSEQ multiplex PCR; TCRdb has only the in-frame clones, and not every one. This sample has 50,000 to 65,000 clones, with roughly 70% found just once. The sequencing input was PBMCs. These receptor sequences come from a man between 45 and 60 years old in good health and CMV-seropositive. Each CDR3 is given with its conserved first and last residue. The D gene is left open where the match is weak. Part of the rows lack a size; the others show once, few, many or a class for expanded clones.

v_call	cdr3_length	d_call	clone_size	j_call	cdr3_aa	cdr3_nt
TRBV9	14	-	few	TRBJ1-1	CASGKGQGNTEAFF	TGTGCCAGCGGAAAGGGCCAGGGGAACACTGAAGCTTTCTTT
TRBV7-2	17	TRBD1	-	TRBJ2-3	CASSFYPPGQNTDTQYF	TGTGCCAGCAGCTTTTATCCTCCGGGACAGAACACAGATACGCAGTATTTT
TRBV9	12	TRBD1	-	TRBJ1-2	CASSETGGGYTF	TGTGCCAGCAGCGAGACAGGGGGAGGCTACACCTTC
TRBV4-3	21	TRBD1	-	TRBJ2-3	CASSQGVGRGPPRSRTDTQYF	TGCGCCAGCAGCCAAGGGGTCGGCAGGGGGCCTCCAAGGAGTCGCACAGATACGCAGTATTTT
TRBV27	13	-	once	TRBJ2-7	CASSSTRGSEQYF	TGTGCCAGCAGTAGCACCAGGGGTTCCGAGCAGTACTTC
TRBV5-6	11	-	-	TRBJ2-7	CASSGGYEQYF	TGTGCCAGCAGCGGGGGGTACGAGCAGTACTTC
TRBV6-5	15	-	few	TRBJ2-1	CASWTGQAGYNEQFF	TGTGCCAGCTGGACAGGACAGGCGGGGTACAATGAGCAGTTCTTC
TRBV7-2	16	-	-	TRBJ1-3	CASSLGQGSSGNTIYF	TGTGCCAGCAGCTTAGGTCAGGGGTCCTCTGGAAACACCATATATTTT
TRBV28	15	TRBD1	-	TRBJ1-4	CASSPQTGVNEKLFF	TGTGCCAGCAGTCCCCAGACAGGGGTTAATGAAAAACTGTTTTTT
TRBV4-3	17	TRBD1	few	TRBJ1-1	CASSQDGSGDRNTEAFF	TGCGCCAGCAGCCAAGATGGGAGTGGGGACAGGAACACTGAAGCTTTCTTT
TRBV5-1	14	TRBD1	-	TRBJ2-1	CASSLDGDRNEQFF	TGCGCCAGCAGCTTGGACGGGGACAGGAATGAGCAGTTCTTC
TRBV27	15	-	-	TRBJ2-3	CASRPGLLSTDTQYF	TGTGCCAGCAGACCAGGTTTGTTGAGCACAGATACGCAGTATTTT
TRBV18	15	-	-	TRBJ1-1	CASSPQGTGNTEAFF	TGTGCCAGCTCACCCCAGGGAACCGGGAACACTGAAGCTTTCTTT
TRBV5-1	16	TRBD1	few	TRBJ1-1	CASSLLNRGEETEAFF	TGCGCCAGCAGCCTCCTAAACAGGGGCGAAGAAACTGAAGCTTTCTTT
TRBV7-7	14	-	-	TRBJ2-2	CASSLGLVSGELFF	TGTGCCAGCAGCTTAGGACTGGTTTCCGGGGAGCTGTTTTTT
TRBV7-2	15	TRBD1	-	TRBJ2-2	CASSSTGGNTGELFF	TGTGCCAGCAGCTCTACAGGGGGCAACACCGGGGAGCTGTTTTTT
TRBV6-5	13	-	-	TRBJ2-5	CASQGPRWETQYF	TGTGCCAGCCAGGGGCCCCGTTGGGAGACCCAGTACTTC
TRBV5-1	13	-	-	TRBJ2-5	CASSLDIQETQYF	TGCGCCAGCAGCTTGGACATCCAAGAGACCCAGTACTTC
TRBV29-1	16	TRBD2	-	TRBJ2-1	CSVVGLAGVVYNEQFF	TGCAGCGTTGTGGGACTAGCGGGAGTCGTATACAATGAGCAGTTCTTC
TRBV7-6	18	TRBD1	-	TRBJ2-1	CASSQGDRNLGTYNEQFF	TGTGCCAGCAGCCAAGGGGACAGGAACCTTGGGACTTACAATGAGCAGTTCTTC
TRBV5-1	15	TRBD1	-	TRBJ1-6	CASSRGDRVNSPLHF	TGCGCCAGCAGCCGAGGGGACAGGGTTAATTCACCCCTCCACTTT
TRBV9	15	-	-	TRBJ1-5	CASSRVGGAGQPQHF	TGTGCCAGCAGCCGAGTAGGGGGGGCAGGTCAGCCCCAGCATTTT
TRBV18	15	TRBD2	-	TRBJ2-3	CASSPAGGRADTQYF	TGTGCCAGCTCACCAGCGGGGGGCCGCGCAGATACGCAGTATTTT
TRBV2	13	-	-	TRBJ2-5	CASSASSQETQYF	TGTGCCAGCAGTGCTTCTTCCCAAGAGACCCAGTACTTC
TRBV7-2	16	TRBD2	-	TRBJ2-3	CASSLARPGGADTQYF	TGTGCCAGCAGCTTAGCGCGTCCCGGGGGGGCAGATACGCAGTATTTT
TRBV19	15	TRBD1	-	TRBJ1-2	CASTLRPTGGYGYTF	TGTGCCAGTACCCTCAGGCCCACAGGGGGCTATGGCTACACCTTC
TRBV30	13	TRBD2	-	TRBJ2-1	CARREGSYNEQFF	TGTGCCCGACGGGAGGGCTCCTACAATGAGCAGTTCTTC
TRBV9	15	TRBD1	-	TRBJ1-2	CASSVVGQGNYGYTF	TGTGCCAGCAGCGTAGTGGGACAGGGGAACTATGGCTACACCTTC
TRBV7-6	16	-	few	TRBJ1-1	CASSLAGREGVHEAFF	TGTGCCAGCAGCTTAGCAGGCAGGGAGGGCGTCCATGAAGCTTTCTTT
TRBV11-2	14	-	-	TRBJ1-6	CASLREGLGSPLHF	TGTGCCAGCTTGAGGGAAGGGTTAGGATCACCCCTCCACTTT
TRBV2	20	TRBD1	few	TRBJ1-5	CASRGPLPGQGARGNQPQHF	TGTGCCAGCAGGGGCCCGCTCCCGGGACAGGGGGCAAGGGGCAATCAGCCCCAGCATTTT
TRBV5-6	19	TRBD1	-	TRBJ2-3	CASSLGRGPSRPRTDTQYF	TGTGCCAGCAGCTTGGGCAGGGGGCCGAGTCGACCCCGCACAGATACGCAGTATTTT
TRBV5-1	16	TRBD2	-	TRBJ2-7	CASSGLVGGRASEQYF	TGCGCCAGCAGCGGCCTAGTGGGCGGGAGGGCCTCCGAGCAGTACTTC
TRBV2	15	-	-	TRBJ2-2	CASRANTRDTGELFF	TGTGCCAGCAGAGCAAACACTAGAGATACCGGGGAGCTGTTTTTT
TRBV29-1	14	TRBD1	-	TRBJ2-7	CSVAGTGRSYEQYF	TGCAGCGTGGCCGGGACAGGGAGGTCCTACGAGCAGTACTTC
TRBV7-7	14	TRBD1	-	TRBJ2-5	CASSRDRGVETQYF	TGTGCCAGCAGCCGGGACAGGGGGGTCGAGACCCAGTACTTC
TRBV6-1	17	TRBD1	few	TRBJ1-5	CASSGPPGQGGNQPQHF	TGTGCCAGCAGTGGCCCCCCGGGACAGGGAGGTAATCAGCCCCAGCATTTT
TRBV6-1	16	-	-	TRBJ1-4	CASSGERWRANEKLFF	TGTGCCAGCAGTGGGGAGAGGTGGCGGGCTAATGAAAAACTGTTTTTT
TRBV6-6	14	-	-	TRBJ2-7	CASTLRASSYEQYF	TGTGCCAGCACTCTCCGAGCGAGCTCCTACGAGCAGTACTTC
TRBV7-2	12	-	-	TRBJ2-7	CASSPPRGEQYF	TGTGCCAGCAGCCCCCCACGGGGGGAGCAGTACTTC
TRBV19	15	TRBD1	-	TRBJ2-7	CASIGPGTGTYEQYF	TGTGCCAGTATAGGGCCCGGGACAGGGACCTACGAGCAGTACTTC
TRBV5-1	18	TRBD2	few	TRBJ2-3	CASSLRLAGGTSTDTQYF	TGCGCCAGCAGCTTGAGGCTAGCGGGAGGGACTAGCACAGATACGCAGTATTTT
TRBV5-1	14	TRBD1	-	TRBJ2-5	CASSWDRVGETQYF	TGCGCCAGCAGCTGGGACAGGGTCGGGGAGACCCAGTACTTC
TRBV9	14	-	few	TRBJ2-7	CASSPISGSYEQYF	TGTGCCAGCAGCCCCATAAGCGGTTCCTACGAGCAGTACTTC
TRBV5-1	18	-	-	TRBJ2-6	CASSLGRLPASGANVLTF	TGCGCCAGCAGCTTGGGCAGGTTGCCTGCCTCTGGGGCCAACGTCCTGACTTTC
TRBV2	13	-	-	TRBJ1-3	CASGQDSGNTIYF	TGTGCCAGTGGACAAGACTCTGGAAACACCATATATTTT
TRBV4-1	15	-	-	TRBJ1-5	CASRFETGSNQPQHF	TGCGCCAGCAGGTTCGAGACCGGGAGCAATCAGCCCCAGCATTTT